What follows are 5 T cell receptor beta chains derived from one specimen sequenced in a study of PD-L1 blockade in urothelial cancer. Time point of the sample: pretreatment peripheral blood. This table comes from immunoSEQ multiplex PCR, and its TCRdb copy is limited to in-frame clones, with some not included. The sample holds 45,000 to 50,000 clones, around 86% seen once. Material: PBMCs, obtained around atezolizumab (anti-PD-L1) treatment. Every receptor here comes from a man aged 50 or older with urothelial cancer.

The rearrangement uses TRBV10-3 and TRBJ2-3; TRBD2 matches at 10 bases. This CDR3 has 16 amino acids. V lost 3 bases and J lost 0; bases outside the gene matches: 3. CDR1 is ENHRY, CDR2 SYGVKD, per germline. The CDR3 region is CAISEASGGSTDTQYF. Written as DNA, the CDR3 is TGTGCCATCAGTGAAGCTAGCGGGGGCAGCACAGATACGCAGTATTTT.

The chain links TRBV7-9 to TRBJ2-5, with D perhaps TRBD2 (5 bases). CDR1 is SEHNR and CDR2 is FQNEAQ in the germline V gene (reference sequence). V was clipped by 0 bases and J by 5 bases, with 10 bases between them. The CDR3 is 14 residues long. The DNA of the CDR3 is TGTGCCAGCAGCTTAGCGTCGGGGATTGAGACCCAGTACTTC. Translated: CASSLASGIETQYF.

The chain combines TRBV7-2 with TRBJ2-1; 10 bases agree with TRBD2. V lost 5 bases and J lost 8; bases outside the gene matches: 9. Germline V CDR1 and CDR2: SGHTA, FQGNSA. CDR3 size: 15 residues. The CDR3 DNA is TGTGCCAGCAGCCCTCAAGCGGGAGGGCCATATGAGCAGTTCTTC. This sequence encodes CASSPQAGGPYEQFF. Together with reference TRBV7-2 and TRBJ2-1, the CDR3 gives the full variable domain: GAGVSQSPSNKVTEKGKDVELRCDPISGHTALYWYRQSLGQGLEFLIYFQGNSAPDKSGLPSDRFSAERTGGSVSTLTIQRTQQEDSAVYLCASSPQAGGPYEQFFGPGTRLTVL.

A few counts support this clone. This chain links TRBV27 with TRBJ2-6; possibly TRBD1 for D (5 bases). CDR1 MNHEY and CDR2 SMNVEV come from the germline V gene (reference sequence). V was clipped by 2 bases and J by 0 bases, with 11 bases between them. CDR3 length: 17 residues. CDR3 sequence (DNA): TGTGCCAGCAGTTTAAGGGGTCACCGCTCTGGGGCCAACGTCCTGACTTTC. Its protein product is CASSLRGHRSGANVLTF.

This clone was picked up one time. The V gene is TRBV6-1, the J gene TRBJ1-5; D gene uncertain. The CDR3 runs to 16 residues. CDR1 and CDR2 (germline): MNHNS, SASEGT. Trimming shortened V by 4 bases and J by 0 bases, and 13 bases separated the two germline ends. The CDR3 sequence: CASSVARLGSNQPQHF. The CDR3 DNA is TGTGCCAGCAGTGTCGCTAGGCTGGGTAGCAATCAGCCCCAGCATTTT.